This T cell receptor beta chain was profiled in a study of T-cell reconstitution after alpha-beta-depleted transplantation in children. The CDR3 loop spans 12 amino acids. Germline lookup yields CDR1 SQVTM and CDR2 ANQGSEA. The V gene lost 7 bases and the J gene lost 3 bases, with 10 bases spanning the gap. Findings of the study overall: There were reportedly several hundred expanded graft clones from which alpha-beta T cells came about two months after transplant. Elevated TCRbeta diversity at day 60 was traced, in some patients, to surviving recipient T cells and thymic progenitors. T-cell numbers and diversity one year post-transplant derived largely from freshly generated T cells.

There are many counts of this clonotype. The antigen remains undetermined. For TCRbeta, the library was prepared with unique molecular identifiers. TCRdb ran MiXCR on the PCR reads and lists one entry per CDR3 protein. The table shows 500,000 to 650,000 distinct CDR3 sequences, with 10% to 15% occurring only once. The receptor was isolated from a male patient between 5 and 17 years old who had a stem cell transplant for acute myeloid leukemia, so the T cells may come from the graft donor. Sample: PBMCs, mostly from graft donor cells, taken 360 days after TCRalphabeta/CD19-depleted stem cell transplant. The chain uses TRBV29-1 and TRBJ1-3; D is possibly TRBD1 (5 bases). The CDR3 nucleotides read TGCAGCGCGGGGGGTTTTGGAAACACCATATATTTT. It translates to CSAGGFGNTIYF.